This is a list of T cell receptor beta chains from one sample in a study of CD8 T cells in ankylosing spondylitis. TCRdb redid the calling of the 5' RACE reads with MiXCR, one entry per CDR3 protein. The sample gives roughly 180,000 distinct CDR3 sequences, just over 9.5% of which show up once; approximately 16% is in the top ten. The sample comprised blood, either unsorted or a sorted T cell fraction (not recorded which). All receptors derive from a female donor with ankylosing spondylitis or in good health (not recorded which). Both conserved end residues are part of each CDR3. D genes are given only for firm matches. Clone size appears in some rows only: once, few, many, or a class for an expanded clone.

j_call: TRBJ2-6
cdr3_length: 15
v_call: TRBV7-9
d_call: .
clone_size: .
cdr3_aa: CASSPVVAGANVLTF
cdr3_nt: TGTGCCAGCAGCCCGGTGGTAGCTGGGGCCAACGTCCTGACTTTC

j_call: TRBJ2-5
cdr3_length: 14
v_call: TRBV29-1
d_call: TRBD2
clone_size: .
cdr3_aa: CSVVLAGVRETQYF
cdr3_nt: TGCAGCGTGGTTCTAGCGGGAGTAAGGGAGACCCAGTACTTC

j_call: TRBJ1-2
cdr3_length: 16
v_call: TRBV12-3/TRBV12-4
d_call: .
clone_size: .
cdr3_aa: CASSLTGDRRNYGYTF
cdr3_nt: TGTGCCAGCAGTTTAACAGGAGACAGACGGAACTATGGCTACACCTTC

j_call: TRBJ1-5
cdr3_length: 15
v_call: TRBV20-1
d_call: .
clone_size: few
cdr3_aa: CSAALLGSPNQPQHF
cdr3_nt: TGCAGTGCTGCGCTTTTGGGCTCACCTAATCAGCCCCAGCATTTT

j_call: TRBJ2-2
cdr3_length: 13
v_call: TRBV29-1
d_call: .
clone_size: many
cdr3_aa: CSAPDSYTGELFF
cdr3_nt: TGCAGCGCCCCAGACAGCTACACCGGGGAGCTGTTTTTT

j_call: TRBJ2-7
cdr3_length: 13
v_call: TRBV28
d_call: .
clone_size: few
cdr3_aa: CASSPRGVDEQYF
cdr3_nt: TGTGCCAGCAGCCCTAGGGGGGTTGACGAGCAGTACTTC

j_call: TRBJ2-5
cdr3_length: 13
v_call: TRBV7-6
d_call: .
clone_size: few
cdr3_aa: CASSLEAEETQYF
cdr3_nt: TGTGCCAGCAGCTTAGAAGCGGAAGAGACCCAGTACTTC

j_call: TRBJ1-2
cdr3_length: 12
v_call: TRBV12-3/TRBV12-4
d_call: .
clone_size: few
cdr3_aa: CASSWGNLGYTF
cdr3_nt: TGTGCCAGCAGTTGGGGAAACTTGGGCTACACCTTC

j_call: TRBJ2-7
cdr3_length: 15
v_call: TRBV7-8
d_call: TRBD1
clone_size: few
cdr3_aa: CASSLAETGGNEQYF
cdr3_nt: TGTGCCAGCAGCTTAGCCGAGACAGGGGGAAACGAGCAGTACTTC

j_call: TRBJ2-1
cdr3_length: 15
v_call: TRBV4-3
d_call: TRBD2
clone_size: few
cdr3_aa: CASSRSGSFYNEQFF
cdr3_nt: TGCGCCAGCAGCCGAAGCGGGAGTTTCTACAATGAGCAGTTCTTC

j_call: TRBJ2-1
cdr3_length: 14
v_call: TRBV14
d_call: .
clone_size: .
cdr3_aa: CASSPFGVSFEQFF
cdr3_nt: TGTGCCAGCAGCCCCTTCGGCGTGAGTTTTGAGCAGTTCTTC

j_call: TRBJ2-3
cdr3_length: 12
v_call: TRBV28
d_call: .
clone_size: .
cdr3_aa: CATSVGVDTQYF
cdr3_nt: TGTGCCACCTCGGTGGGAGTAGATACGCAGTATTTT

j_call: TRBJ2-3
cdr3_length: 17
v_call: TRBV24-1
d_call: .
clone_size: .
cdr3_aa: CATSDSRGRPDPDTQYF
cdr3_nt: TGTGCCACCAGTGATTCCCGGGGACGACCTGATCCAGATACGCAGTATTTT

j_call: TRBJ2-5
cdr3_length: 15
v_call: TRBV12-3/TRBV12-4
d_call: .
clone_size: .
cdr3_aa: CASSRRKTGEETQYF
cdr3_nt: TGTGCCAGCAGTAGACGCAAAACGGGGGAAGAGACCCAGTACTTC

j_call: TRBJ2-1
cdr3_length: 17
v_call: TRBV4-2
d_call: TRBD2
clone_size: .
cdr3_aa: CASSQGPGLAGGNEQFF
cdr3_nt: TGTGCCAGCAGCCAAGGCCCAGGACTAGCGGGGGGTAATGAGCAGTTCTTC

j_call: TRBJ2-1
cdr3_length: 14
v_call: TRBV4-2
d_call: TRBD2
clone_size: .
cdr3_aa: CASSQEVWGGEQFF
cdr3_nt: TGTGCCAGCAGCCAAGAAGTTTGGGGGGGTGAGCAGTTCTTC

j_call: TRBJ2-1
cdr3_length: 16
v_call: TRBV7-6
d_call: TRBD2
clone_size: few
cdr3_aa: CASSLRAGGPYNEQFF
cdr3_nt: TGTGCCAGCAGCTTACGGGCGGGAGGACCCTACAATGAGCAGTTCTTC